This is a list of T cell receptor beta chains from one sample in a study of T cell responses to AZD1222 COVID-19 vaccine. Repertoires were generated with immunoSEQ multiplex PCR, while TCRdb's copy carries only in-frame clones and drops some. The table lists roughly 110,000 clones, 70% to 90% of them singletons. The source material was peripheral blood, sampled 28 days after the second AZD1222 dose. These receptors were collected from an adult who received the AZD1222 COVID-19 vaccine. Both conserved end residues are part of each CDR3. A D gene is named only where the DNA matches it firmly. Expanded clones get a size class; other rows say once, few or many, or leave the size out.

D: -; V: TRBV7-9; J: TRBJ2-5; size: -; length: 13; CDR3: CASSLPQDETQYF; DNA: TGTGCCAGCAGCTTACCCCAGGATGAGACCCAGTACTTC
D: -; V: TRBV19; J: TRBJ2-2; size: -; length: 16; CDR3: CASRVGTAGIHGELFF; DNA: TGTGCCAGCCGGGTTGGGACGGCAGGGATTCACGGGGAGCTGTTTTTT
D: -; V: TRBV4-1; J: TRBJ1-6; size: -; length: 12; CDR3: CASSHPNSPLHF; DNA: TGCGCCAGCAGCCACCCTAATTCACCCCTCCACTTT
D: TRBD1; V: TRBV24-1; J: TRBJ1-2; size: once; length: 14; CDR3: CATSDSGQGYGYTF; DNA: TGTGCCACCAGTGACTCGGGACAGGGGTATGGCTACACCTTC
D: -; V: TRBV29-1; J: TRBJ2-3; size: -; length: 15; CDR3: CSVEDVDSDAGKQYF; DNA: TGCAGCGTTGAAGATGTAGACTCCGATGCTGGGAAGCAGTATTTT
D: -; V: TRBV11-2; J: TRBJ2-7; size: -; length: 12; CDR3: CASSLSSYEQYF; DNA: TGTGCCAGCAGCCTGAGCTCCTACGAGCAGTACTTC
D: -; V: TRBV7-9; J: TRBJ1-3; size: -; length: 15; CDR3: CASSSRGGDGNTIYF; DNA: TGTGCCAGCAGCTCCCGGGGAGGGGACGGAAACACCATATATTTT
D: -; V: TRBV7-6; J: TRBJ1-4; size: -; length: 15; CDR3: CASSQTPGFEEKLFF; DNA: TGTGCCAGCAGCCAAACCCCAGGGTTCGAAGAAAAACTGTTTTTT
D: TRBD2; V: TRBV7-6; J: TRBJ2-7; size: -; length: 16; CDR3: CASRAGSGGESYEQYF; DNA: TGTGCCAGCAGAGCGGGGTCTGGGGGGGAATCCTACGAGCAGTACTTC
D: TRBD2; V: TRBV3-1/TRBV3-2; J: TRBJ2-1; size: -; length: 15; CDR3: CASSQEPAGAGEQFF; DNA: TGTGCCAGCAGCCAAGAACCAGCGGGGGCCGGCGAGCAGTTCTTC
D: TRBD1; V: TRBV19; J: TRBJ1-1; size: -; length: 14; CDR3: CASSPRTGGNEAFF; DNA: TGTGCCAGTAGTCCGCGGACAGGGGGAAATGAAGCTTTCTTT
D: -; V: TRBV3-1/TRBV3-2; J: TRBJ1-4; size: -; length: 14; CDR3: CASSQDLGGKELFF; DNA: TGTGCCAGCAGCCAAGATCTGGGCGGAAAGGAACTGTTTTTT
D: -; V: TRBV5-4; J: TRBJ2-7; size: -; length: 14; CDR3: CASSSGLNSYEQYF; DNA: TGTGCCAGCAGCTCTGGACTGAACTCCTACGAGCAGTACTTC
D: TRBD1; V: TRBV7-3; J: TRBJ1-2; size: once; length: 15; CDR3: CASSLRGGGRYGYTF; DNA: TGTGCCAGCAGCTTAAGGGGAGGGGGCCGCTATGGCTACACCTTC
D: TRBD1; V: TRBV2; J: TRBJ1-2; size: -; length: 15; CDR3: CASSLQGDLNYGYTF; DNA: TGTGCCAGCAGTCTCCAGGGGGATCTTAACTATGGCTACACCTTC
D: -; V: TRBV10-3; J: TRBJ2-5; size: -; length: 11; CDR3: CAISLGETQYF; DNA: TGTGCCATCAGTCTGGGGGAGACCCAGTACTTC
D: -; V: TRBV19; J: TRBJ1-2; size: -; length: 13; CDR3: CASSTQDVVGYTF; DNA: TGTGCCAGTAGCACACAGGACGTGGTAGGCTACACCTTC
D: TRBD1; V: TRBV7-9; J: TRBJ2-2; size: -; length: 16; CDR3: CASSYQTGANTGELFF; DNA: TGTGCCAGCAGCTACCAGACAGGGGCCAACACCGGGGAGCTGTTTTTT
D: -; V: TRBV6-5; J: TRBJ2-6; size: -; length: 15; CDR3: CASIRQSSGANVLTF; DNA: TGTGCCAGCATCCGACAGAGCTCTGGGGCCAACGTCCTGACTTTC
D: TRBD1; V: TRBV6-5; J: TRBJ1-2; size: -; length: 14; CDR3: CASSYSTGAYGYTF; DNA: TGTGCCAGCAGTTACTCGACAGGGGCATATGGCTACACCTTC
D: -; V: TRBV18; J: TRBJ2-5; size: -; length: 15; CDR3: CASSPQDGDQETQYF; DNA: TGTGCCAGCTCACCTCAGGACGGTGACCAAGAGACCCAGTACTTC
D: -; V: TRBV15; J: TRBJ2-7; size: -; length: 16; CDR3: CATSNPRLEPSYEQYF; DNA: TGTGCCACCAGCAATCCCCGGCTGGAACCCTCCTACGAGCAGTACTTC
D: -; V: TRBV7-8; J: TRBJ2-2; size: -; length: 16; CDR3: CASSLPGRANTGELFF; DNA: TGTGCCAGCAGCCTGCCTGGCAGAGCGAACACCGGGGAGCTGTTTTTT
D: -; V: TRBV10-2; J: TRBJ2-7; size: -; length: 11; CDR3: CASSDSYEQYF; DNA: TGCGCCAGCAGCGACAGTTACGAGCAGTACTTC
D: -; V: TRBV4-3; J: TRBJ2-2; size: -; length: 13; CDR3: CASSQRSLRELFF; DNA: TGCGCCAGCAGCCAACGAAGCCTAAGGGAGCTGTTTTTT
D: -; V: TRBV2; J: TRBJ2-3; size: -; length: 13; CDR3: CASSEFLGMAQYF; DNA: TGTGCCAGCAGTGAATTTCTGGGTATGGCGCAGTATTTT
D: -; V: TRBV3-1/TRBV3-2; J: TRBJ2-1; size: -; length: 15; CDR3: CASSQGTLARNEQFF; DNA: TGTGCCAGCAGCCAAGGAACCCTAGCACGGAATGAGCAGTTCTTC
D: -; V: TRBV28; J: TRBJ1-5; size: once; length: 15; CDR3: CASSPPGVPAQPQHF; DNA: TGTGCCAGCAGCCCCCCGGGTGTGCCCGCTCAGCCCCAGCATTTT
D: -; V: TRBV6-5; J: TRBJ1-4; size: -; length: 13; CDR3: CASRRQHLEKLFF; DNA: TGTGCCAGCAGAAGACAGCACCTTGAAAAACTGTTTTTT
D: -; V: TRBV6-5; J: TRBJ2-7; size: -; length: 16; CDR3: CASSYSSSGGISEQYF; DNA: TGTGCCAGCAGTTACTCGAGCAGTGGAGGTATAAGCGAGCAGTACTTC
D: -; V: TRBV19; J: TRBJ1-3; size: -; length: 14; CDR3: CASSINEAGNTIYF; DNA: TGTGCCAGTAGTATTAACGAAGCTGGAAACACCATATATTTT
D: -; V: TRBV5-1; J: TRBJ2-7; size: -; length: 17; CDR3: CASSPQGLDSNSYEQYF; DNA: TGCGCCAGCAGCCCGCAGGGCCTTGACAGTAACTCCTACGAGCAGTACTTC
D: -; V: TRBV3-1/TRBV3-2; J: TRBJ2-7; size: -; length: 14; CDR3: CASSQGVLLDEQYF; DNA: TGTGCCAGCAGCCAAGGGGTCCTACTAGACGAGCAGTACTTC
D: -; V: TRBV21-1; J: TRBJ2-7; size: few; length: 11; CDR3: CASSTGYEQYF; DNA: TGTGCCAGCAGCACAGGCTACGAGCAGTACTTC
D: TRBD1; V: TRBV28; J: TRBJ2-7; size: few; length: 13; CDR3: CASRPTGGAEQYF; DNA: TGTGCCAGCAGACCTACAGGGGGCGCGGAGCAGTACTTC
D: TRBD1; V: TRBV5-8; J: TRBJ1-1; size: few; length: 16; CDR3: CASSSGTGGFATEAFF; DNA: TGTGCCAGCAGCTCAGGGACAGGGGGTTTCGCGACTGAAGCTTTCTTT
D: -; V: TRBV4-2; J: TRBJ2-7; size: -; length: 11; CDR3: CASSQSNEQYF; DNA: TGTGCCAGCAGCCAATCTAACGAGCAGTACTTC
D: TRBD1; V: TRBV28; J: TRBJ2-5; size: -; length: 14; CDR3: CASSEGAVKETQYF; DNA: TGTGCCAGCAGTGAGGGGGCCGTGAAAGAGACCCAGTACTTC
D: -; V: TRBV6-5; J: TRBJ1-1; size: -; length: 11; CDR3: CASNDRTEAFF; DNA: TGTGCCAGCAACGACCGAACTGAAGCTTTCTTT
D: -; V: TRBV12-3/TRBV12-4; J: TRBJ2-2; size: -; length: 12; CDR3: CASSLWRGELFF; DNA: TGTGCCAGCAGCCTCTGGCGAGGGGAGCTGTTTTTT
D: -; V: TRBV3-1/TRBV3-2; J: TRBJ1-2; size: -; length: 13; CDR3: CASRGAHIHGYTF; DNA: TGTGCCAGCAGGGGGGCCCATATCCATGGCTACACCTTC
D: -; V: TRBV7-9; J: TRBJ2-7; size: -; length: 13; CDR3: CASSPRLYDEQYF; DNA: TGTGCCAGCAGCCCTCGGCTCTACGACGAGCAGTACTTC